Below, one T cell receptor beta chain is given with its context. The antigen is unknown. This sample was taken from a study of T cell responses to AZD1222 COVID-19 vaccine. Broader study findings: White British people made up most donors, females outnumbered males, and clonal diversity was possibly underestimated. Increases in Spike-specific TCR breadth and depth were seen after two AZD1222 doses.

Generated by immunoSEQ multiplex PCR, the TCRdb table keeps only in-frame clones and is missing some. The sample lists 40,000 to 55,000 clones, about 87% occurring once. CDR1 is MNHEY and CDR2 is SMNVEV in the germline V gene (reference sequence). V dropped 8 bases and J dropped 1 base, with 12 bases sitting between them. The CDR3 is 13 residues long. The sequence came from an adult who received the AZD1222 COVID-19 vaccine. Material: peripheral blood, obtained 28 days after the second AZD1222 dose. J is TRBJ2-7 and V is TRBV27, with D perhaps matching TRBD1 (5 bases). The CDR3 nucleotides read TGTGCCAGCTCCTCGGACAATTCCTACGAGCAGTACTTC. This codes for CASSSDNSYEQYF.